The entry below describes one T cell receptor beta chain. Its antigen is currently unknown. The V segment lost 8 bases and the J segment 4 bases; nucleotides outside the gene matches: 8. The CDR3 covers 13 residues. In germline, CDR1 is SNHLY, CDR2 FYNNEI. This record comes from a study of CD8 T cells in Susac syndrome. Notes on the study in general: In TEMRA cells and active patients, CD8+ clonal expansion in Susac reached its peak.

A quantity of about 0.5 to 1 ug RNA underwent reverse transcription using random hexamers. TCRdb re-analysed the immunoSEQ multiplex PCR reads in MiXCR, keeping a single row per CDR3 protein. The repertoire consists of approximately 190,000 distinct CDR3 sequences, with over 90% occurring once and the leading ten covering around 0.16%. V and J are TRBV2 and TRBJ2-7; 7 nucleotides align to TRBD1. The sequenced material came from CD8+ T cells from PBMCs. This receptor was taken from a human donor with Susac syndrome. The CDR3: CASSGGVPYEQYF. The DNA of the CDR3 is TGTGCCAGCTCAGGGGGTGTTCCGTACGAGCAGTACTTC. Drawing the rest from reference TRBV2 and TRBJ2-7, the complete variable domain is EPEVTQTPSHQVTQMGQEVILRCVPISNHLYFYWYRQILGQKVEFLVSFYNNEISEKSEIFDDQFSVERPDGSNFTLKIRSTKLEDSAMYFCASSGGVPYEQYFGPGTRLTVT.